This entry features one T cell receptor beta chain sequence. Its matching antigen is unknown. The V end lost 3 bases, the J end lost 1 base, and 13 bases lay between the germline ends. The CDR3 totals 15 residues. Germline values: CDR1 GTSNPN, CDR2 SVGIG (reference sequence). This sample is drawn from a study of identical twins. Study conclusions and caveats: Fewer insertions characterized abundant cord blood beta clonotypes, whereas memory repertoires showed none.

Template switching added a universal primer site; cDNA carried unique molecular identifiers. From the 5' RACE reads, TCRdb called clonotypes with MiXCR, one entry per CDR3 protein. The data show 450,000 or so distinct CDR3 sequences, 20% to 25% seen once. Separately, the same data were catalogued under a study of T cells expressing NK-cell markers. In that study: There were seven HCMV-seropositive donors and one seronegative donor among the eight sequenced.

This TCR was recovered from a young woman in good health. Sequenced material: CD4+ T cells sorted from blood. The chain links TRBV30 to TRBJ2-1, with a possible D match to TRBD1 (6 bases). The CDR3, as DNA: TGTGCCTGGAGCTTTGGCGGACAGTCCTACAATGAGCAGTTCTTC. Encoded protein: CAWSFGGQSYNEQFF.